A single sample is the source of the 28 T cell receptor beta chains below, sequenced in a study of cytomegalovirus exposure and HLA in healthy donors. The PCR made use of 60 Vbeta and 13 Jbeta primers. Profiled with immunoSEQ multiplex PCR; TCRdb holds only in-frame clones, not every one. The repertoire consists of a few hundred thousand clones, with over 75% occurring once and the leading ten covering less than 3.5%. Specimen: PBMCs. All receptors come from a woman aged 30 to 39 in good health and CMV-seronegative.

The chain couples TRBV5-1 to TRBJ2-2; 9 bases fit TRBD1. In germline, CDR1 is SGHRS, CDR2 YFSETQ. CDR3 length: 16 residues. Losses at the gene ends were 3 bases for V and 7 bases for J; bases not matched to a gene: 10. This CDR3 reads CASSSRTMGQGGELFF. CDR3 coding DNA: TGCGCCAGCAGCTCGAGAACCATGGGACAGGGCGGGGAGCTGTTTTTT.

This chain joins TRBV6-5 and TRBJ2-7; D is perhaps TRBD1 (5 bases). The CDR3 is made up of 15 amino acids. Trimming took off 3 bases at V and 0 bases at J, with 12 bases between the two ends. CDR1 and CDR2 from the germline V gene are MNHEY and SVGAGI. This CDR3 reads CASSYGDSFSYEQYF. The CDR3 nucleotides read TGTGCCAGCAGTTATGGAGACAGCTTCTCCTACGAGCAGTACTTC.

J is TRBJ1-4 and V is TRBV6-5; 8 bases are a match to TRBD1. The CDR3 extends over 14 amino acids. Losses at the gene ends were 6 bases for V and 8 bases for J; bases not matched to a gene: 8. Germline lookup yields CDR1 MNHEY and CDR2 SVGAGI. CDR3 sequence: CASSRQGLTEKLFF. Here the CDR3 DNA reads TGTGCCAGCAGCCGACAGGGGCTCACCGAAAAACTGTTTTTT.

This clone was seen only once. V and J are TRBV25-1 and TRBJ2-7, with TRBD1 matching 8 bases. This CDR3 has 16 amino acids. Germline V CDR1 and CDR2: MGHDK, SYGVNS. The V gene end was trimmed by 0 bases and the J gene end by 7 bases; junction bases not matched to a gene: 11. CDR3 nucleotide sequence: TGTGCCAGCAGTGAATATCTTGAGACAGGGGCCCTGGAGCAGTACTTC. It yields the protein CASSEYLETGALEQYF.

CDR3 sequence (DNA): TGTGCCAGCAGCCTCCGACTAGCGGCAAGCTCCTACAATGAGCAGTTCTTC. Its translation: CASSLRLAASSYNEQFF. The rearrangement uses TRBV27 and TRBJ2-1; TRBD2 aligns across 9 bases. CDR3 length equals 17 residues. Germline V gene data show CDR1 as MNHEY and CDR2 as SMNVEV (reference sequence). V shed 6 bases and J 0 bases; nucleotides not matched to a gene: 9.

A word on this clone: Within the sample, other DNA sequences also encode this same CDR3. This chain links TRBV28 with TRBJ2-3; D is undetermined. Trimming took 6 bases from V and 2 from J, leaving 6 bases between them. CDR1 is MDHEN, CDR2 SYDVKM, per germline. The CDR3 sequence is 12 residues long. The CDR3 is CASSLITDTQYF. CDR3 DNA sequence: TGTGCCAGCAGCCTAATCACAGATACGCAGTATTTT.

Of note for this clone: Other nucleotide sequences from this sample produce the same CDR3. The chain is built from TRBV6-5 and TRBJ1-1, with D hard to call. Germline values: CDR1 MNHEY, CDR2 SVGAGI. The CDR3 spans 12 residues. Trimming took 0 bases from V and 5 from J, leaving 4 bases between them. The CDR3 region is CASSYSRTEAFF. CDR3 DNA sequence: TGTGCCAGCAGTTACTCACGGACTGAAGCTTTCTTT.

The chain recombines TRBV9 with TRBJ2-1; D perhaps matches TRBD1 (5 bases). The CDR3 is 16 amino acids. The germline V gene encodes CDR1 SGDLS and CDR2 YYNGEE. V lost 4 bases and J lost 0, with 14 bases in between. CDR3: CASSLRQLSSYNEQFF. In DNA form, the CDR3 reads TGTGCCAGCAGCCTGAGACAGCTGAGCTCCTACAATGAGCAGTTCTTC.

This CDR3 is CASSRTTQETQYF. The CDR3 DNA reads TGTGCCAGCAGTCGGACTACACAAGAGACCCAGTACTTC. The chain couples TRBV6-5 to TRBJ2-5; the D gene is possibly TRBD2 (6 bases). Trimming took 5 bases from V and 2 from J, leaving 9 bases between them. In germline, CDR1 is MNHEY, CDR2 SVGAGI. The CDR3 sequence is 13 residues long.

This clone has just one count. The rearrangement uses TRBV4-1 and TRBJ2-3, with 8 bases aligning to TRBD2. This CDR3 spans 17 amino acids. Germline CDR1 MGHRA, CDR2 YSYEKL. Trimming at V came to 0 bases and at J to 3 bases, leaving 8 bases not matched to a gene. The CDR3: CASSQDFPAGVTDTQYF. The CDR3 DNA is TGCGCCAGCAGCCAAGATTTCCCAGCGGGAGTGACAGATACGCAGTATTTT.

The sample holds one count of this clone. CDR3 sequence (DNA): TGTGCCAGCAGACTAGCGGGAGGTCCTACCTACGAGCAGTACTTC. Translated: CASRLAGGPTYEQYF. The chain employs TRBV27 and TRBJ2-5; 12 bases fit TRBD2. With the DNA end fitting TRBJ2-7 better, the J assignment may be wrong. CDR1 is MNHEY and CDR2 is SMNVEV in the germline V gene (reference sequence). This CDR3 contains 15 residues.

The chain combines TRBV5-6 with TRBJ2-6; tentatively, D is TRBD2 (6 bases). The CDR3 is 16 residues long. Trimming took 0 bases from V and 4 from J, leaving 11 bases between them. The germline V gene encodes CDR1 SGHDT and CDR2 YYEEEE. CDR3 DNA sequence: TGTGCCAGCAGCTTGGGTGGAGGGTCAGGGGCCAACGTCCTGACTTTC. It translates to CASSLGGGSGANVLTF.

The rearrangement links TRBV15 to TRBJ2-1; 8 bases are a match to TRBD2. The J segment lost 6 bases and the V segment lost 2 bases, leaving 3 bases of the junction unmatched. The CDR3 has 14 amino acids. Germline V gene data show CDR1 as LNHNV and CDR2 as YYDKDF (reference sequence). CDR3 loop: CATSRLAGGNEQFF. Written as DNA, the CDR3 is TGTGCCACCAGCAGATTGGCGGGGGGCAATGAGCAGTTCTTC.

The chain has TRBV20-1 and TRBJ2-5; 9 bases align to TRBD1. CDR1 is DFQATT and CDR2 is SNEGSKA in the germline V gene (reference sequence). Trimming at V came to 5 bases and at J to 12 bases, leaving 7 bases not matched to a gene. The CDR3 has 11 amino acids. The CDR3 DNA sequence: TGCAGTGCTGGGCACCGGGACAGGGAGTACTTC. This translates into CSAGHRDREYF.

The V gene is TRBV7-2, the J gene TRBJ2-1, with D possibly being TRBD2 (6 bases). The CDR3 has 16 amino acids. The germline gives CDR1 SGHTA, CDR2 FQGNSA. Trimming stripped 10 bases from V and 2 bases from J, with 21 bases between. Here the CDR3 DNA reads TGTGCCACGACCTTTTTTAGCGGAATGACCTACAATGAGCAGTTCTTC. Amino acids: CATTFFSGMTYNEQFF.

This clone has more than one count but fewer than ten. This chain links TRBV27 with TRBJ1-2; D might be TRBD1 (6 bases). The ends were cut back, 6 bases at V and 4 bases at J, with 18 bases in the middle. The CDR3 loop spans 15 amino acids. Germline CDR1 MNHEY, CDR2 SMNVEV (reference sequence). The CDR3 spells CASRTAQGPVYGYTF. The CDR3 DNA reads as TGTGCCAGCAGGACAGCACAGGGCCCGGTCTATGGCTACACCTTC.

This clone showed up just a few times. The rearrangement links TRBV7-6 to TRBJ2-5; TRBD2 might be the D (6 bases). The CDR3 consists of 13 residues. CDR1 SGHVS and CDR2 FNYEAQ come from the germline V gene. Trimming cost V 3 bases and J 4 bases, with 9 bases left between them. CDR3 coding DNA: TGTGCCAGCAGCTTTCACGGGGGAGAGACCCAGTACTTC. It encodes CASSFHGGETQYF.

The rearrangement links TRBV7-8 to TRBJ1-1; D possibly corresponds to TRBD1 (6 bases). The germline CDR1 and CDR2 sequences are SGHVS and FQNEAQ. V lost 4 bases and J lost 4, with 16 bases in between. This CDR3 has 15 residues. The CDR3 region has the DNA TGTGCCAGCAGCTCAAACAGGGTCCTCGGCACTGAAGCTTTCTTT. The encoded protein is CASSSNRVLGTEAFF.

J is TRBJ1-5 and V is TRBV28; 10 bases are a match to TRBD1. J was trimmed by 4 bases and V by 5 bases; bases with no gene match: 8. This CDR3 is 16 amino acids long. Per the germline V gene, CDR1 is MDHEN and CDR2 is SYDVKM. The CDR3 nucleotides read TGTGCCAGCAGTATCTTCGGACAGGGGGTGAATCAGCCCCAGCATTTT. Its protein is CASSIFGQGVNQPQHF.

This clone was observed a few times. This sequence joins TRBV4-1 and TRBJ2-6; TRBD1 matches 8 bases. CDR1 and CDR2 from the germline V gene are MGHRA and YSYEKL. The CDR3 length is 20 residues. With V trimmed by 2 bases and J by 0 bases, 12 bases remained unmatched. CDR3 protein: CASSQPTQGQASSGANVLTF. In nucleotides, the CDR3 is TGCGCCAGCAGCCAACCAACCCAGGGACAGGCGAGCTCTGGGGCCAACGTCCTGACTTTC.

This clone has a single count. This sequence joins TRBV10-1 and TRBJ1-3; D call uncertain. The CDR3 covers 13 residues. Germline lookup yields CDR1 WNHNN and CDR2 SYGVQD (reference sequence). Trimming removed 2 bases from V and 1 base from J, with 3 bases in between. CDR3 in amino acids: CASSEISGNTIYF. The CDR3 coding sequence is TGCGCCAGCAGTGAGATATCTGGAAACACCATATATTTT.

This chain links TRBV6-5 with TRBJ1-2; D may be TRBD1 (5 bases). V lost 2 bases to trimming and J lost 4 bases, with 8 bases between them. CDR1 MNHEY and CDR2 SVGAGI come from the germline V gene. This CDR3 is 13 amino acids long. CDR3 sequence: CASSYGDSYGYTF. In DNA form, the CDR3 reads TGTGCCAGCAGTTACGGCGACAGCTATGGCTACACCTTC.

This chain connects TRBV28 to TRBJ2-7, with 10 positions matching TRBD1. CDR3 size: 15 residues. Unmatched junction bases numbered 6, after V lost 3 bases and J lost 4 bases. Germline-derived CDR1 and CDR2 are MDHEN and SYDVKM. CDR3 protein: CASSLPGTGVYEQYF. CDR3 in DNA: TGTGCCAGCAGTTTGCCCGGGACAGGGGTATACGAGCAGTACTTC.

The chain couples TRBV7-2 to TRBJ2-7; 9 bases agree with TRBD2. There are 14 residues in the CDR3. Unmatched junction bases numbered 8, after V lost 3 bases and J lost 8 bases. From germline, CDR1 is SGHTA and CDR2 FQGNSA. The CDR3 DNA follows: TGTGCCAGCAGCTTGTTAGCGGGAGAGGGAAAGCAGTACTTC. It is translated as CASSLLAGEGKQYF.

This sequence joins TRBV6-1 and TRBJ2-3; 9 positions agree with TRBD1. Germline CDR1 reads MNHNS; CDR2 reads SASEGT. The CDR3 has 16 amino acids. With 4 bases clipped from V and 2 bases from J, the junction kept 7 bases outside the gene matches. The CDR3 sequence: CASSGLQGAVTDTQYF. CDR3 nucleotides: TGTGCCAGCAGTGGGCTACAGGGGGCTGTCACAGATACGCAGTATTTT.

The rearrangement links TRBV5-4 to TRBJ1-6, with D tentatively TRBD1 (5 bases). V lost 3 bases, J lost 0 bases, and 13 bases lay in between. The CDR3 runs to 17 residues. The germline CDR1 and CDR2 sequences are SGHNT and YYREEE (reference sequence). The CDR3 DNA follows: TGTGCCAGCAGCTCAGGGAAAGCGAGCTCCTATAATTCACCCCTCCACTTT. Its translation: CASSSGKASSYNSPLHF.

The chain recombines TRBV5-1 with TRBJ2-3, with D possibly matching TRBD2 (6 bases). V lost 0 bases, J lost 0 bases, and 14 bases lay in between. The germline CDR1 and CDR2 sequences are SGHRS and YFSETQ. There are 17 residues in the CDR3. The CDR3 sequence: CASSLEGWGVSTDTQYF. CDR3 in DNA: TGCGCCAGCAGCTTGGAAGGGTGGGGGGTAAGCACAGATACGCAGTATTTT.

This chain joins TRBV4-1 and TRBJ2-7; 9 nucleotides align to TRBD2. The germline CDR1 and CDR2 sequences are MGHRA and YSYEKL. The CDR3 has 14 residues. The V and J ends lost 3 bases and 2 bases, in that order; junction bases with no gene match: 2. CDR3 loop: CASSQLAGTYEQYF. The CDR3, as DNA: TGCGCCAGCAGCCAGCTAGCGGGGACCTACGAGCAGTACTTC.